These 29 T cell receptor beta chains came from one sample sequenced in a study of T cells in Graves' hyperthyroidism and ophthalmopathy. Amplified TCR beta CDR3 regions came from RNA transcripts. Initially, a first-round RT-PCR of the TCR CDR3 employed the HTBI primer set. From the multiplex PCR reads, TCRdb called clonotypes with MiXCR, one entry per CDR3 protein. The sample has hundreds of thousands of distinct CDR3 sequences, 18% seen once. The material sequenced was blood. All receptors derive from a woman in her forties or fifties with Graves' hyperthyroidism that later progressed to Graves' ophthalmopathy.

This clonotype occurred a few times. J is TRBJ1-2 and V is TRBV25-1; the match to TRBD1 covers 10 bases. Unmatched junction bases numbered 9, after V lost 3 bases and J lost 8 bases. In germline, CDR1 is MGHDK, CDR2 SYGVNS. The CDR3 contains 15 residues. The CDR3 nucleotides read TGTGCCAGCAGTGAGCCGGGACAGGGGATAGACGGCTACACCTTC. Its protein is CASSEPGQGIDGYTF.

This clonotype has just a few counts. V usage is TRBV18 and J usage is TRBJ1-3, with 7 nucleotides matching TRBD1. Germline lookup yields CDR1 KGHSH and CDR2 LQKENI. The junction had 7 bases not matched to a gene; V was cut back by 3 bases and J by 2 bases. This CDR3 is 16 amino acids long. DNA of the CDR3: TGTGCCAGCTCACCGGCCACAGGGGTAGCTGGAAACACCATATATTTT. Encoded protein: CASSPATGVAGNTIYF.

This clonotype was seen at least ten times. The chain links TRBV12-3 or TRBV12-4 to TRBJ1-4, with no clear D. The length of the CDR3 is 15 residues. V was cut by 0 bases and J by 5 bases, with 10 bases left in between. The CDR3 sequence is CASSLAIVPNEKLFF. CDR3 nucleotide sequence: TGTGCCAGCAGTTTAGCGATAGTCCCCAATGAAAAACTGTTTTTT.

This clonotype was detected ten times or more. The chain has TRBV20-1 and TRBJ2-7, with D tentatively TRBD1 or TRBD2 (5 bases each). The CDR3 loop spans 15 amino acids. CDR1 is DFQATT, CDR2 SNEGSKA, per germline (reference sequence). Trimming took 2 bases from V and 3 from J, leaving 17 bases between them. The CDR3 DNA reads as TGCAGTGCTAGATTCTCCGGGACGGAAGACTACGAGCAGTACTTC. Its translation is CSARFSGTEDYEQYF.

This clonotype showed up just a few times. The V call is TRBV20-1, the J call TRBJ1-5; the D gene is possibly TRBD1 (6 bases). The CDR3 contains 15 residues. The V gene's germline CDR1 is DFQATT and CDR2 SNEGSKA (reference sequence). V lost 2 bases and J lost 0, with 11 bases in between. CDR3 protein: CSARKQGDSNQPQHF. The CDR3 coding sequence is TGCAGTGCTAGAAAACAGGGAGATAGCAATCAGCCCCAGCATTTT.

This clonotype was seen many times. The chain joins TRBV5-8 to TRBJ2-3, with unresolved D. The germline V gene has CDR1 SGHTS and CDR2 YDEGEE. This CDR3 has 13 residues. V was cut by 0 bases and J by 4 bases, with 6 bases left in between. CDR3 nucleotides: TGTGCCAGCAGCTTGGGACACTCAGATACGCAGTATTTT. Its translation: CASSLGHSDTQYF.

This clonotype has just a few counts. The chain carries TRBV3-1 and TRBJ2-7; D could derive from TRBD1 or TRBD2 (6 bases each). Germline lookup yields CDR1 LGHDT and CDR2 YNNKEL (reference sequence). The CDR3 sequence is 15 residues long. Trimming stripped 0 bases from V and 3 bases from J, with 12 bases between. The CDR3 region has the DNA TGTGCCAGCAGCCAAGATCGGGGGCGGATCTACGAGCAGTACTTC. This gives the protein CASSQDRGRIYEQYF.

This clonotype was observed at least ten times. The chain links TRBV7-3 to TRBJ2-1; 12 nucleotides agree with TRBD2. There are 18 residues in the CDR3. CDR1 and CDR2 from the germline V gene are SGHTA and FQGTGA. V lost 5 bases to trimming and J lost 5 bases; unmatched junction nucleotides: 13. CDR3 amino acids: CASSRGASGGAGNNEQFF. For the CDR3, the DNA is TGTGCCAGCAGCCGAGGGGCTAGCGGGGGGGCCGGTAACAATGAGCAGTTCTTC.

This CDR3 reads CASRLELTGELFF. The CDR3 DNA reads as TGTGCCAGCAGGCTGGAACTTACCGGGGAGCTGTTTTTT. The gene calls are TRBV2 and TRBJ2-2; D remains unclear. V lost 6 bases, J lost 5 bases, and 10 bases lay in between. The CDR3 consists of 13 residues. CDR1 and CDR2 from the germline V gene are SNHLY and FYNNEI.

This chain joins TRBV11-2 and TRBJ2-7, with a tentative D call TRBD2 (6 bases). This CDR3 is 15 amino acids long. CDR1 is SGHAT and CDR2 is FQNNGV in the germline V gene. V was shortened by 2 bases and J by 2 bases, with 13 bases between the two germline ends. CDR3 residues: CASSLRGGQPYEQYF. The CDR3 region has the DNA TGTGCCAGCAGCTTACGGGGAGGCCAGCCCTACGAGCAGTACTTC.

This chain joins TRBV20-1 and TRBJ1-3, with a possible D match to TRBD1 (6 bases). Germline V gene data show CDR1 as DFQATT and CDR2 as SNEGSKA (reference sequence). V shed 3 bases and J shed 2 bases, with 11 bases lying between them. The CDR3 loop spans 14 amino acids. CDR3: CSARFDRTGNTIYF. As DNA, the CDR3 is TGCAGTGCTAGGTTCGACAGGACTGGAAACACCATATATTTT.

The table lists this clonotype with many counts. The chain has TRBV11-2 and TRBJ2-3, with 9 bases aligning to TRBD1. J was trimmed by 6 bases and V by 5 bases; bases with no gene match: 9. Germline V gene data show CDR1 as SGHAT and CDR2 as FQNNGV. The CDR3 length is 15 residues. As DNA, the CDR3 is TGTGCCAGCAGCCCTCGGACAGGGGTACCGGATACGCAGTATTTT. It is translated as CASSPRTGVPDTQYF.

This chain joins TRBV4-1 and TRBJ2-1, with a tentative D call TRBD2 (5 bases). V was cut by 0 bases and J by 5 bases, with 17 bases left in between. CDR3 size: 17 residues. Germline lookup yields CDR1 MGHRA and CDR2 YSYEKL. CDR3 sequence: CASSQEDGEGMDNEQFF. The CDR3 coding sequence is TGCGCCAGCAGCCAAGAGGATGGAGAGGGCATGGACAATGAGCAGTTCTTC.

This clonotype appeared a few times. CDR3 DNA sequence: TGTGCCATCCAGTTGACCCGGGTTGGTGGAAACACCATATATTTT. It translates to CAIQLTRVGGNTIYF. This chain uses TRBV12-3 or TRBV12-4 with TRBJ1-3; no clear D gene. V was pared by 10 bases and J by 3 bases, with 19 bases between. The CDR3 covers 15 residues.

In this sample, this clonotype turned up a few times. The V and J genes are TRBV19 and TRBJ1-1; 7 positions agree with TRBD1. With 4 bases clipped from V and 0 bases from J, the junction kept 5 bases outside the gene matches. The germline V gene has CDR1 LNHDA and CDR2 SQIVND (reference sequence). CDR3 length: 15 amino acids. In nucleotides, the CDR3 is TGTGCCAGTAGTAATACAGGGGTAATGAACACTGAAGCTTTCTTT. It yields the protein CASSNTGVMNTEAFF.

This clonotype was counted many times. J is TRBJ1-1 and V is TRBV12-3 or TRBV12-4, with D possibly being TRBD1 (6 bases). This CDR3 has 15 residues. V was clipped by 3 bases and J by 0 bases, with 11 bases between them. For the CDR3, the DNA is TGTGCCAGCAGTTTGGGGGGGCACATGAACACTGAAGCTTTCTTT. Translating gives CASSLGGHMNTEAFF.

There are many counts of this clonotype. V usage is TRBV5-1 and J usage is TRBJ1-1; D remains ambiguous. The CDR3 loop spans 15 amino acids. Trimming stripped 0 bases from V and 1 base from J, with 10 bases between. Germline V CDR1 and CDR2: SGHRS, YFSETQ. The CDR3 region is CASSLAVAPNTEAFF. CDR3 coding DNA: TGCGCCAGCAGCTTGGCCGTTGCCCCGAACACTGAAGCTTTCTTT.

This clonotype was counted ten times or more. The chain uses TRBV11-2 and TRBJ1-1; possible D gene TRBD1, 5 bases. The CDR3 has 15 residues. CDR1 and CDR2 from the germline V gene are SGHAT and FQNNGV. V shed 0 bases and J shed 4 bases, with 12 bases lying between them. The CDR3 loop reads CASSLDPGGLTEAFF. DNA for the CDR3: TGTGCCAGCAGCTTAGATCCGGGGGGTCTCACTGAAGCTTTCTTT.

This clonotype was observed many times. The chain employs TRBV30 and TRBJ1-1; D gene ambiguous. Trimming took off 4 bases at V and 11 bases at J, with 17 bases between the two ends. This CDR3 spans 12 amino acids. The germline V gene has CDR1 GTSNPN and CDR2 SVGIG (reference sequence). The CDR3 DNA reads as TGTGCCTGGACCCTGGGCCCGACGGGGGCTTTCTTT. It translates to CAWTLGPTGAFF.

This clonotype has at least ten counts. CDR3 loop: CAILGRQGFDEQFF. The CDR3 DNA follows: TGTGCCATCCTGGGGAGACAGGGGTTCGATGAGCAGTTCTTC. The chain carries TRBV2 and TRBJ2-1; 8 positions match TRBD1. Germline CDR1 SNHLY, CDR2 FYNNEI. V lost 10 bases and J lost 8; bases outside the gene matches: 13. The CDR3 has 14 amino acids.

This sequence joins TRBV6-1 and TRBJ2-3, with a tentative D call TRBD1 (5 bases). The V gene's germline CDR1 is MNHNS and CDR2 SASEGT. The CDR3 is 16 amino acids. The V and J ends lost 3 bases and 1 base respectively, with 14 bases between them. The CDR3: CASSDSWGQRTDTQYF. CDR3 nucleotides: TGTGCCAGCAGTGACTCCTGGGGCCAGCGCACAGATACGCAGTATTTT.

This clonotype occurred many times. The chain links TRBV5-5 to TRBJ1-5; TRBD1 matches at 11 bases. CDR3 size: 16 residues. The germline gives CDR1 SGHKS, CDR2 YYEKEE (reference sequence). V trimming: 5 bases; J trimming: 3 bases; junction bases outside the gene matches: 7. CDR3 in amino acids: CASSLGDRGVNQPQHF. The DNA for the CDR3 is TGTGCCAGCAGTCTTGGGGACAGGGGGGTCAATCAGCCCCAGCATTTT.

This clonotype has at least ten counts. This chain uses TRBV6-1 with TRBJ1-1, with D tentatively TRBD1 (6 bases). The germline V gene encodes CDR1 MNHNS and CDR2 SASEGT. This CDR3 has 12 amino acids. V gave up 6 bases and J gave up 4 bases, with 9 bases separating them. CDR3 sequence (DNA): TGTGCCAGCAGCGGACAGCTCACTGAAGCTTTCTTT. It yields the protein CASSGQLTEAFF.

Turning to this clonotype: The conserved closing phenylalanine or tryptophan is absent in this CDR3, likely reflecting a read error. The gene calls are TRBV7-6 and TRBJ1-1; D not resolved. Trimming pared 0 bases from V and 0 bases from J, leaving 11 bases between. This CDR3 is built from 16 residues. CDR1 is SGHVS and CDR2 is FNYEAQ in the germline V gene. The CDR3 nucleotides read TGTGCCAGCAGCTTAGCCGGAGGCTATATGAACACTGAAGCTTTCCTT. Translated, it gives CASSLAGGYMNTEAFL.

This clonotype came up many times. The rearrangement links TRBV11-2 to TRBJ2-1; D is unresolved. The CDR3 runs 14 residues. V was cut by 1 base and J by 8 bases, with 12 bases left in between. CDR1 and CDR2 (germline): SGHAT, FQNNGV. Here the CDR3 DNA reads TGTGCCAGCAGCTTAGGGTCTAGTAAGTATGAGCAGTTCTTC. It codes for CASSLGSSKYEQFF.

The chain uses TRBV28 and TRBJ2-1, with 7 bases aligning to TRBD1. V shed 2 bases, J shed 7 bases, and the junction held 11 bases outside the gene matches. Germline loops: CDR1 MDHEN, CDR2 SYDVKM. This CDR3 spans 16 amino acids. The CDR3 nucleotides read TGTGCCAGCAGTTTAGTAGGGACAGCCGATGGGAATGAGCAGTTCTTC. Translating gives CASSLVGTADGNEQFF.

The chain uses TRBV6-1 and TRBJ2-7; 10 positions agree with TRBD2. Trimming took 11 bases from V and 1 from J; bases not matched to a gene: 5. The CDR3 consists of 13 residues. CDR1 and CDR2 (germline): MNHNS, SASEGT. The CDR3 region has the DNA TGTGCCTCCCGGACTAGCGGTTCCTACGAGCAGTACTTC. As protein: CASRTSGSYEQYF.

V gene TRBV27 combines with J gene TRBJ2-6, with 7 bases that match TRBD1. Trimming took 5 bases from V and 2 from J; bases not matched to a gene: 6. The V gene's germline CDR1 is MNHEY and CDR2 SMNVEV (reference sequence). CDR3 length: 16 residues. The CDR3 DNA reads TGTGCCAGCAGTCTTCGGACAGGCCCTGGGGCCAACGTCCTGACTTTC. Translation gives CASSLRTGPGANVLTF.

This clonotype was detected many times. The chain couples TRBV5-1 to TRBJ1-2, with D maybe TRBD1 (5 bases). Germline-derived CDR1 and CDR2 are SGHRS and YFSETQ. Trimming removed 1 base from V and 8 bases from J, with 12 bases in between. The CDR3 covers 13 residues. The CDR3 reads CASSLNVRVGYTF. The DNA of the CDR3 is TGCGCCAGCAGCTTGAACGTCAGGGTCGGCTACACCTTC.